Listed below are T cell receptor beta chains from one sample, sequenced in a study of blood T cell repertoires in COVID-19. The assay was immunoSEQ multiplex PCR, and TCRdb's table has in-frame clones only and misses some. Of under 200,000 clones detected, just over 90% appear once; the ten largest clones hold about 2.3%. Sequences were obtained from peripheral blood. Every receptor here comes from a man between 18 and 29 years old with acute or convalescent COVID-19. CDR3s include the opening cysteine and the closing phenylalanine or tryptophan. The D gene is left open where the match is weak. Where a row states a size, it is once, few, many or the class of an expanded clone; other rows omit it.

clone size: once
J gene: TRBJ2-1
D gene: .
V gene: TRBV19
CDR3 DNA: TGTGCCAGTACCGGGACTCTCAATGAGCAGTTCTTC
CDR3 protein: CASTGTLNEQFF

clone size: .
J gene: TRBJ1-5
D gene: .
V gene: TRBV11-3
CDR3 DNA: TGTGCCAGGACCCTCCGACCGGGGGGCAACAATCAGCCCCAGCATTTT
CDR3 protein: CARTLRPGGNNQPQHF

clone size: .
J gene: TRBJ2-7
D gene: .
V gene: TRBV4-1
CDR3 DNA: TGCGCCAGCAGCCAAGATGCGGTTTACGAGCAGTACTTC
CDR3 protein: CASSQDAVYEQYF

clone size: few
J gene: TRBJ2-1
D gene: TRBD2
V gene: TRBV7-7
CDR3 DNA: TGTGCCAGCAGCTCCTTGGGACTAGCGGGAGGAGAGCAGTTCTTC
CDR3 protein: CASSSLGLAGGEQFF

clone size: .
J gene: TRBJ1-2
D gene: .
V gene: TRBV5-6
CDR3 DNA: TGTGCCAGCACCCCCCGGGATACGAAGGGCTACACCTTC
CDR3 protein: CASTPRDTKGYTF

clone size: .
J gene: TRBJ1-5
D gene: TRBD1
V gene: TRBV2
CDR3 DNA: TGTGCCAGCAGTTGGACAGGGGCGCCGGGGCCCCAGCATTTT
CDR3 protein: CASSWTGAPGPQHF

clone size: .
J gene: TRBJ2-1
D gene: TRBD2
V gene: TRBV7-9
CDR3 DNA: TGTGCCAGCAGCTTAGGGACCGTGACTAGCGGACGGGCTGAGCAGTTCTTC
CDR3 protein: CASSLGTVTSGRAEQFF

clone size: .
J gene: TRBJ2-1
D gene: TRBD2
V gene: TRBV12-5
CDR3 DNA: TGTGCTAGTGGTTTAGGGCTAGCAGCGGGGGAGCAGTTCTTC
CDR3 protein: CASGLGLAAGEQFF

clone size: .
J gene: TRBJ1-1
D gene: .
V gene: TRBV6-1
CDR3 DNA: TGTGCCAGCAGTGAAGCGCTCCAGGGAGGCCCCATGAACACTGAAGCTTTCTTT
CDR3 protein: CASSEALQGGPMNTEAFF

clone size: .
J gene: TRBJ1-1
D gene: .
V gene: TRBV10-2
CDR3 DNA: TGCGCCAGCGCCGGGACAGAAGCTTTCTTT
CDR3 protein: CASAGTEAFF

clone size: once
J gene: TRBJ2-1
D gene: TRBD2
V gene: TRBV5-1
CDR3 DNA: TGCGCCAGCAGCTTGGGTGCGGGAGGAGGATACAATGAGCAGTTCTTC
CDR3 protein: CASSLGAGGGYNEQFF

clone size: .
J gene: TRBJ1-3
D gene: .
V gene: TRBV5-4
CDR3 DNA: TGTGCCAGCAGCTTGTCTAATTCTGGAAACACCATATATTTT
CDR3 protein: CASSLSNSGNTIYF

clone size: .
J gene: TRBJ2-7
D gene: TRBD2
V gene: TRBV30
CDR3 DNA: TGTGCCTGGAGTAGCGGGGGGGTCTCCTACGAGCAGTACTTC
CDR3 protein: CAWSSGGVSYEQYF

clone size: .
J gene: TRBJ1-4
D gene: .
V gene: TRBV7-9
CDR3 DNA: TGTGCCAGCAGCTTATTGGAGCAGCCGAGTGAAAAACTGTTTTTT
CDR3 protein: CASSLLEQPSEKLFF

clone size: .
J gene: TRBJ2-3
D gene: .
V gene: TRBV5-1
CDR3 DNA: TGCGCCAGCAGCTTGGATTGGGCGGGCTCAGATACGCAGTATTTT
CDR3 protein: CASSLDWAGSDTQYF

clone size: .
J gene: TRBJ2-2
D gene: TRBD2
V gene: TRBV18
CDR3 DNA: TGTGCCAGCTCACCAGGGCCGAGCGGGAAAACCGGGGAGCTGTTTTTT
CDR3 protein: CASSPGPSGKTGELFF